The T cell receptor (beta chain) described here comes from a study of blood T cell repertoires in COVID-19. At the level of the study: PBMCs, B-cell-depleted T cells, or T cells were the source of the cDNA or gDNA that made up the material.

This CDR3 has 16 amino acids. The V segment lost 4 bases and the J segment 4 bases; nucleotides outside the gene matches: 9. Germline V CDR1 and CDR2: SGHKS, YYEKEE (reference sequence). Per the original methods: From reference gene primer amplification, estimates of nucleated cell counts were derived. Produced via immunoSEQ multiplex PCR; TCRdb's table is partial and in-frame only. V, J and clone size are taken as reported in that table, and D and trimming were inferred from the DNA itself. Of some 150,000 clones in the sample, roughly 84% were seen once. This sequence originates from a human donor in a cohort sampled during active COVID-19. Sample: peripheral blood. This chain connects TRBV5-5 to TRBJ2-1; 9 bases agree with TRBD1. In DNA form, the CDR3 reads TGTGCCAGCAGCCTAAATCCCGGGACAGGGTACAATGAGCAGTTCTTC. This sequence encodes CASSLNPGTGYNEQFF. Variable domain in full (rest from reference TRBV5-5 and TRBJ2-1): DAGVTQSPTHLIKTRGQQVTLRCSPISGHKSVSWYQQVLGQGPQFIFQYYEKEERGRGNFPDRFSARQFPNYSSELNVNALLLGDSALYLCASSLNPGTGYNEQFFGPGTRLTVL.